This TCR beta chain is from a study of T cells in tuberculosis. Cells were sorted from thawed PBMC rested overnight and stained with GMM-loaded CD1B tetramer, viability dye and anti-CD3. The lipid loaded on the CD1B tetramers was C32 glucose monomycolate from Rhodococcus equi. CDR1 is MNHEY and CDR2 is SMNVEV in the germline V gene (reference sequence). The J segment lost 1 base and the V segment lost 4 bases, leaving 3 bases of the junction unmatched. The CDR3 length is 14 residues. Sequencing of TCR-alpha and TCR-beta chains was unpaired. Only in-frame clones appear in the TCRdb table, and some are missing; sequencing was by immunoSEQ multiplex PCR. The sample lists approximately 100,000 clones, approximately 91% occurring once.

The sequenced sample consisted of CD1b-GMM tetramer-negative cells sorted from PBMCs. This TCR was recovered from an adult woman with latent tuberculosis. V and J are TRBV27 and TRBJ1-1; TRBD1 agrees at 7 bases. The CDR3 DNA is TGTGCCAGCAGTTCTCAGGGGGGGAACACTGAAGCTTTCTTT. Its protein product is CASSSQGGNTEAFF.